This T cell receptor beta chain appears in the sequencing data of a study of blood T cell repertoires in COVID-19. Here immunoSEQ multiplex PCR was the method, and the copy in TCRdb shows in-frame clones only, minus some. The table lists around 400,000 clones, roughly 88% of them singletons, with 1.4% to 1.5% in the top ten. Exposed participants came across a COVID-19 case within 2 weeks before study entry. V lost 0 bases to trimming and J lost 5 bases, with 10 bases between them. There are 14 residues in the CDR3. Germline V lookup: CDR1 MNHEY, CDR2 SVGEGT. The chain carries TRBV6-2 or TRBV6-3 and TRBJ2-5; a weak D match, TRBD2 (5 bases). This clonotype originated in a woman younger than 30 who had been exposed to COVID-19. Input material: PBMCs or T cells enriched from blood (not recorded which). As DNA, the CDR3 is TGTGCCAGCAGTTACTCGAGTCTAGCTGAGACCCAGTACTTC. This encodes CASSYSSLAETQYF.